This T cell receptor beta chain was sequenced during a study of blood T cells in healthy people across ages. Primers used in a second PCR of about 6 to 11 cycles were a sample-barcoded 5' primer and a J-beta primer mix. Using its own MiXCR run on the 5' RACE reads, TCRdb lists one record per CDR3 protein. This sample has approximately 1.5 million distinct CDR3 sequences, with about 45% found just once. Study results and caveats: No one knew whether donors had CMV, which possibly confounded expanded clonotype changes.

In its sample, this clonotype was seen a few times. Its antigen is undetermined. The trim removed 8 bases at V and 4 bases at J, leaving 10 bases unmatched. The CDR3 is 14 amino acids. Germline CDR1 reads ENHRY; CDR2 reads SYGVKD. The V and J genes are TRBV10-3 and TRBJ1-2, with 7 positions matching TRBD1. This TCR derives from a woman aged 18-29 years in good health. Sequenced sample: blood. This CDR3 is CAISRDSESYGYTF. The CDR3 DNA is TGTGCCATCTCGCGGGACAGTGAGAGCTATGGCTACACCTTC.